A selection of T cell receptor beta chains follows, all from one sample in a study of CD4 and CD8 cells across lung adenocarcinoma regions. Via MiXCR, TCRdb re-called the PCR reads, giving one row per CDR3 protein. The sample contains some 25,000 distinct CDR3 sequences, about half of which appear only once. Sequencing was carried out using CD8+ T cells from the center of a lung tumor. The receptors come from a male donor with lung adenocarcinoma. The CD4 and CD8 labels of this study may be unreliable. Both conserved end residues are part of each CDR3.

>TRBJ2-1|TRBV27
CASSGLRDPETQYF
>TRBJ2-1|TRBV5-1
CASSSWALDEQFF
>TRBJ2-4|TRBV24-1
CATSDTSGSGAKNIQYF
>TRBJ2-4|TRBV6-5
CASSSPGKDIQYF
>TRBJ2-1|TRBV15
CATMPGRNIFIVCNTRVLWQF
>TRBJ2-3|TRBV6-1
CASSHVEGGIDTQYF
>TRBJ1-2|TRBV10-2
CASRSPSWWFTF
>TRBJ2-2|TRBV7-8
CASSLSLQNTGELFF
>TRBJ2-5|TRBV10-2
CAGRGFCDQETQYF
>TRBJ1-1|TRBV6-5
CASSFHLRGYDTEAFF
>TRBJ2-5|TRBV6-1
CASSELASGGPRETQYF
>TRBJ1-2|TRBV6-1
CASSPQLLTPYGYTF
>.|TRBV30
CAWSSSGRGETQYF
>TRBJ2-5|TRBV10-3
CATARAREGPETQYF
>TRBJ2-5|TRBV6-1
CARGEGGRRPETQYF
>TRBJ2-5|TRBV4-1
CAGGQGGSGGETQYF
>TRBJ2-5|TRBV6-1
CASSQTLPEAQYF
>TRBJ2-5|TRBV10-2
CAGIGGRAQETQYF
>TRBJ2-1|TRBV7-6
CASSKPGHYNEQFF
>.|TRBV6-1
CASRERGTYEQYF
>TRBJ2-1|TRBV6-1
CASSETWAGGTDEQFF
>TRBJ2-1|TRBV5-1
CASSLVSGVNNEQFF
>TRBJ2-4|TRBV6-8
CAVSALLAKDTQYF
>TRBJ2-1|TRBV10-3
CAISERADLNEQFF
>TRBJ2-3|TRBV10-1
CARGDGGREADTQYF
>TRBJ2-2|TRBV6-1
CASSGQPDGTGTLYF
>TRBJ2-1|TRBV12-3/TRBV12-4
CASSFETSGFYNEQFF
>TRBJ2-3|TRBV4-2
CASSPAAGQGKYF
>TRBJ2-3|TRBV6-4
CASRGMGGGGLDTQYF
>TRBJ2-4|TRBV6-1
CASSGHWGVGARDIQYF
>TRBJ2-1|TRBV6-5
CASSPRPRLAGWKSYEQFF
>.|TRBV29-1
CSVKDRVDEQYF
>TRBJ1-2|TRBV27
CASSLSSPTYGYTF
>TRBJ2-4|TRBV27
CASSSAVRRENIQYF
>TRBJ1-2|TRBV6-1
CASWSDLTYGYTF
>TRBJ2-4|TRBV6-1
CASSEKAGGGGWAQNTQYF
>TRBJ1-4|TRBV7-2
CASSITSTNEKLFF
>TRBJ2-3|TRBV6-6
CASSSTSGRADTQYF
>TRBJ2-2|TRBV4-1
CASSQEVTPETLFF
>.|TRBV6-1
CASNGQGGAREQYF
>.|TRBV27
CAGIGGPGQDTQYF
>TRBJ2-3|TRBV28
CASSGQGLGTDTQYF
>.|TRBV10-2
CAGRCGTNTQYF
>TRBJ2-3|TRBV4-2
CASSRTGLAGGTDTQYF
>TRBJ2-1|TRBV25-1
CASSIQGVKEQFF
>TRBJ2-3|TRBV6-1
CACRGAGGRDRDTQYF
>TRBJ2-5|TRBV28
CAGLWRGDQKTQYF
>TRBJ1-6|TRBV4-2
CASSPMDVNSPLHF
>TRBJ2-3|TRBV6-5
CASRYSALKATNTQYF
>TRBJ2-4|TRBV6-1
CASSGAGSPDTQYF
>TRBJ2-3|TRBV6-1
CASSEAGPWVKDIQYF
>TRBJ1-5|TRBV6-1
CASSIGGHNQPQHF
>TRBJ2-3|TRBV5-1
CASSFGLLGDTQYF